This TCR beta chain was recorded in a study of CD8 T cells in Susac syndrome. Germline V lookup: CDR1 SGHRS, CDR2 YFSETQ. Between the trimmed V and J ends, which lost 2 bases and 3 bases, there was a span of 8 bases. The CDR3 sequence is 13 residues long. Reverse transcription of roughly 0.45 to 1 ug RNA was performed with random hexamers. Coverage of TCR beta CDR3 amplification by immunoSEQ multiplex PCR extended to 54 Vbeta and 13 Jbeta. TCRdb processed the immunoSEQ multiplex PCR reads anew with MiXCR; each CDR3 protein has one entry. This table holds about 80,000 distinct CDR3 sequences, approximately 94% found once. Sequencing of TCR beta, carried out with a high-throughput approach, was applied to CD8+ and CD4+ T cells from the blood. The study used healthy donors as controls matched for age and sex. TEMRA cells underwent FACS enrichment and CD8+ and CD4+ T cells underwent negative isolation.

The chain recombines TRBV5-1 with TRBJ1-1; D is unclear. The receptor was isolated from a human donor in good health. Input material: CD8+ T cells from PBMCs. The CDR3 bases are TGCGCCAGCAGCTTTTCCTTGGACACTGAAGCTTTCTTT. Protein: CASSFSLDTEAFF.